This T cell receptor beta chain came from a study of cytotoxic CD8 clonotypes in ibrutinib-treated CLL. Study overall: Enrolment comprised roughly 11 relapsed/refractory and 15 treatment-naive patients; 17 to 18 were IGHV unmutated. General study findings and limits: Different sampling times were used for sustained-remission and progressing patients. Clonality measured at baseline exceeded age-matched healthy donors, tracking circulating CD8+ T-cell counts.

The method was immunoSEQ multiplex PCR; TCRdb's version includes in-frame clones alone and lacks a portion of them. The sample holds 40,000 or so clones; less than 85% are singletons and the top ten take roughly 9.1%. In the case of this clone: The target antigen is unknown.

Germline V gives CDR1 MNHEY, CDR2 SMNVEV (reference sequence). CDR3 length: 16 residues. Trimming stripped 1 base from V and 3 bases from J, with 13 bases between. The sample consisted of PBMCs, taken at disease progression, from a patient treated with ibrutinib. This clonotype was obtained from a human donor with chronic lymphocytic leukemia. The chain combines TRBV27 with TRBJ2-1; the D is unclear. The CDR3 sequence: CASSLYSLGNYNEQFF. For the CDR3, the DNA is TGTGCCAGCAGTTTATATTCTTTAGGTAACTACAATGAGCAGTTCTTC.